This T cell receptor beta chain was identified during a study of spatial heterogeneity in lung cancer. In the study overall: Detection of beta-chain sequences consistently exceeded that of alpha-chain sequences.

TCRdb reprocessed the 5' RACE reads with MiXCR, giving one entry per CDR3 protein. The data show approximately 11,000 distinct CDR3 sequences, less than 5% seen once. This clonotype was counted ten times or more. Time point of the sample: sample taken at primary tumor resection. Sequencing of whole RNA from tumor, nontumor lung or frozen PBMC involved no sorting. The 65 or so donors had untreated early-stage non-small cell lung cancer. V shed 4 bases and J 3 bases; nucleotides not matched to a gene: 5. CDR3 length: 14 residues. The germline CDR1 and CDR2 sequences are SQVTM and ANQGSEA. The receptor comes from a male donor with early-stage non-small cell lung cancer. The chain has TRBV29-1 and TRBJ2-1, with 8 bases lining up with TRBD2. Sample: normal lung tissue next to the tumor, taken at surgery. As DNA, the CDR3 is TGCAGCGTTGGAGCGGGAGAATACTACAATGAGCAGTTCTTC. It translates to CSVGAGEYYNEQFF.